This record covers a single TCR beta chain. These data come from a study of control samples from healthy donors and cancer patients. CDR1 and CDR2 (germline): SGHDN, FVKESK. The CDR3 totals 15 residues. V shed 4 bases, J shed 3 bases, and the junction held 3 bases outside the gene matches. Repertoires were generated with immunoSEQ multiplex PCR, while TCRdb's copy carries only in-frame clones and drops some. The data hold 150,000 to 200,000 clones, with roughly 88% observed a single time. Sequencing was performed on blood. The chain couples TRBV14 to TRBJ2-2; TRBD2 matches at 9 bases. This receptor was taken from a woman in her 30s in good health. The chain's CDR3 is CASSLTSGYTGELFF. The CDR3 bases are TGTGCCAGCAGCCTTACTAGCGGGTACACCGGGGAGCTGTTTTTT.